The 12 T cell receptor beta chains below were found in one sample sequenced in a study of T cells in Graves' hyperthyroidism and ophthalmopathy (dated by TCRdb to the late 2010s). The receptor library was made with multiplex PCR. Instrument used: Illumina HiSeq 2000. The TCR beta CDR3 regions were amplified from the RNA transcripts. The first round of RT-PCR for the TCR CDR3 was performed with the HTBI primer set and the Qiagen OneStep RT-PCR kit. Using fastp at Q25 and MiXCR, TCRdb reprocessed the public reads and kept productive beta chains. Under each unique CDR3 protein, matching rows form one entry showing the most common genes and DNA. The sample has 350,000 to 400,000 distinct CDR3 sequences on record, approximately 19% of them singletons. Jointly, the top ten make up around 4% of the sample. The sequenced material came from blood. All receptors derive from a young woman with Graves' hyperthyroidism.

This clonotype was recorded at least ten times. The chain has TRBV20-1 and TRBJ1-5; D uncertain. Germline lookup yields CDR1 DFQATT and CDR2 SNEGSKA (reference sequence). Trimming removed 6 bases at V and 0 bases at J, with 12 bases between. This CDR3 has 14 residues. The CDR3 here is CSAPGPNSNQPQHF. The CDR3, as DNA: TGCAGTGCCCCCGGGCCCAATAGCAATCAGCCCCAGCATTTT.

This clonotype came up many times. This rearrangement joins TRBV4-2 to TRBJ1-2; 7 bases align to TRBD1. The V segment lost 1 base and the J segment 4 bases; nucleotides outside the gene matches: 9. Germline loops: CDR1 LGHNA, CDR2 YNFKEQ. The CDR3 loop spans 16 amino acids. The CDR3 nucleotides read TGTGCCAGCAGCCAAGGGCAGGGGGTGGGAATCTATGGCTACACCTTC. Encoded protein: CASSQGQGVGIYGYTF.

This clonotype was observed many times. CDR3 DNA: TGTGCCAGCTCACACGGAGTTGGGCAGGGACCCGAGCAGTACTTC. Translated: CASSHGVGQGPEQYF. V and J are TRBV18 and TRBJ2-7; possibly TRBD1 or TRBD2 for D (5 bases each). CDR3 size: 15 residues. Between the trimmed V and J ends, which lost 4 bases and 6 bases, there was a span of 19 bases. Germline CDR1 is KGHSH and CDR2 is LQKENI.

This clonotype was observed at least ten times. The chain is built from TRBV20-1 and TRBJ2-5; 8 bases fit TRBD2. Trimming cost V 5 bases and J 2 bases; bases outside gene matches: 7. Germline V lookup: CDR1 DFQATT, CDR2 SNEGSKA (reference sequence). The length of the CDR3 is 14 residues. CDR3 sequence reads: CSARASGPQETQYF. In nucleotides, the CDR3 is TGCAGTGCTCGGGCTAGCGGGCCACAAGAGACCCAGTACTTC.

The table lists this clonotype with many counts. V gene TRBV4-1 combines with J gene TRBJ1-3; 7 nucleotides agree with TRBD1. Looked up from germline, CDR1 is MGHRA and CDR2 is YSYEKL. J was trimmed by 7 bases and V by 6 bases; bases with no gene match: 12. The CDR3 loop spans 15 amino acids. CDR3 loop: CASRKVGGWRNTIYF. CDR3 DNA: TGCGCCAGCAGGAAAGTAGGGGGCTGGAGGAACACCATATATTTT.

Ten or more counts support this clonotype. This chain links TRBV12-3 or TRBV12-4 with TRBJ2-5; 7 bases agree with TRBD1. CDR3 length equals 14 residues. After removal of 6 bases from V and 1 base from J, the junction contained 5 bases not matched to a gene. Written as DNA, the CDR3 is TGTGCCAGCAGAAAGACAGGGCTCCAAGAGACCCAGTACTTC. The encoded protein is CASRKTGLQETQYF.

This clonotype has a count of ten or more. V usage is TRBV2 and J usage is TRBJ1-5; TRBD1 is a possible D gene (5 bases). Germline V gene sequence: CDR1 SNHLY, CDR2 FYNNEI. The V gene lost 4 bases and the J gene lost 4 bases, with 8 bases spanning the gap. This CDR3 is 13 amino acids long. CDR3 nucleotide sequence: TGTGCCAGCAGTGTGACAGAGAATCAGCCCCAGCATTTT. Translating gives CASSVTENQPQHF. Based on the CDR3 plus reference TRBV2 and TRBJ1-5, the full variable domain is EPEVTQTPSHQVTQMGQEVILRCVPISNHLYFYWYRQILGQKVEFLVSFYNNEISEKSEIFDDQFSVERPDGSNFTLKIRSTKLEDSAMYFCASSVTENQPQHFGDGTRLSIL.

The rearrangement links TRBV6-6 to TRBJ1-6; unclear D gene. Deletions cut 0 bases from V and 10 bases from J, with 4 bases between. Germline-derived CDR1 and CDR2 are MNHNY and SVGAGI (reference sequence). This CDR3 is built from 12 residues. The CDR3 loop is CASSYSGSPLHF. Here the CDR3 DNA reads TGTGCCAGCAGTTACTCGGGATCACCCCTCCACTTT.

This clonotype was recorded a few times. A much more abundant neighbour one base away suggests this may be a read error. CDR3 DNA: TGTGCCAGCAGCGTAGCCCCGATGAACACTGAAGCTTGCTTT. It translates to CASSVAPMNTEACF. The rearrangement joins TRBV9 to TRBJ1-1; D uncertain. The CDR3 is made up of 14 amino acids. Germline CDR1 reads SGDLS; CDR2 reads YYNGEE.

This rearrangement joins TRBV2 to TRBJ1-6, with a weak D call TRBD1 (5 bases). The V gene's germline CDR1 is SNHLY and CDR2 FYNNEI. Trimming stripped 2 bases from V and 1 base from J, with 9 bases between. The CDR3 runs to 16 residues. In DNA form, the CDR3 reads TGTGCCAGCAGTGAAATGGGGGATTCCTATAATTCACCCCTCCACTTT. Its translation is CASSEMGDSYNSPLHF.

This clonotype was recorded many times. The chain combines TRBV7-2 with TRBJ2-5, with D uncertain. V was clipped by 7 bases and J by 7 bases, with 10 bases between them. The CDR3 loop spans 11 amino acids. The germline V gene has CDR1 SGHTA and CDR2 FQGNSA. The CDR3 bases are TGTGCCAGCACCCTGGTGGGGACCCAGTACTTC. Translated: CASTLVGTQYF.

This chain joins TRBV20-1 and TRBJ2-2, with 9 bases aligning to TRBD2. The CDR3 length is 16 residues. Germline CDR1 is DFQATT and CDR2 is SNEGSKA (reference sequence). V shed 5 bases and J 7 bases; nucleotides not matched to a gene: 14. CDR3 residues: CSAPNLLWRGGGELFF. CDR3 coding DNA: TGCAGTGCTCCGAATCTCCTCTGGCGGGGGGGCGGGGAGCTGTTTTTT.